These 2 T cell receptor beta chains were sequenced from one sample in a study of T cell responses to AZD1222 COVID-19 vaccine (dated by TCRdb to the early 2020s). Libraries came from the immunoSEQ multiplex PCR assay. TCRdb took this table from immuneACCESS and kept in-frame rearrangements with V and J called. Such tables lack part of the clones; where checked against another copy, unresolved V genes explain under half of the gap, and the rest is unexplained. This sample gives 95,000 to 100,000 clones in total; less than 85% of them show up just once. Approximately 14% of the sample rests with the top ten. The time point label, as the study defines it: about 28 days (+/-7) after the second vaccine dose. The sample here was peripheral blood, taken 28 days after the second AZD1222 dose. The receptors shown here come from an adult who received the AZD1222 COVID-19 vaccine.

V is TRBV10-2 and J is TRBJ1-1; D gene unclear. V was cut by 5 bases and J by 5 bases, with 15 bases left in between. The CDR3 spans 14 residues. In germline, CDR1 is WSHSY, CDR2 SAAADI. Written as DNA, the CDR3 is TGCGCCAGCAGTCTTCGGCGTGGAGGAACTGAAGCTTTCTTT. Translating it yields CASSLRRGGTEAFF.

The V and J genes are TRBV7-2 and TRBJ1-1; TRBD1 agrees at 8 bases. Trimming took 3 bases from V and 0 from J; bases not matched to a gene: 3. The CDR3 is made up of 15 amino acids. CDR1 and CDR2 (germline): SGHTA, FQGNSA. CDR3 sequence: CASSFATGVNTEAFF. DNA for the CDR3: TGTGCCAGCAGCTTTGCGACAGGGGTGAACACTGAAGCTTTCTTT.